Each of the 11 T cell receptor beta chains below was sequenced from the same sample in a study of metastatic and nonmetastatic thyroid tumors. TCRdb reprocessed the PCR reads using MiXCR. This sample carries roughly 30,000 clones, approximately 29% of them seen once, and the ten largest clones take around 30%. Thyroid surgery took place with no prior treatment in any patient. Sequenced: blood. The receptors here all came from a female donor with papillary thyroid cancer or a benign thyroid nodule (not recorded which). Some clones in this sample may be carry-over from other donors' samples.

In its sample, this clone was seen a few times. The V gene is TRBV28, the J gene TRBJ1-5; a weak D match, TRBD1 (5 bases). Germline CDR1 and CDR2: MDHEN and SYDVKM. V was trimmed by 6 bases and J by 3 bases, leaving 15 bases between them. The CDR3 contains 15 residues. This chain's CDR3 is CASRPLPGTNQPQHF. For the CDR3, the DNA is TGTGCCAGCAGACCCCTGCCCGGGACCAATCAGCCCCAGCATTTT.

The CDR3 nucleotides read TGCAGTGCACGCCGGGAACCCCTGCAGTACTTC. Translated, it gives CSARREPLQYF. V usage is TRBV20-1 and J usage is TRBJ2-7, with D perhaps TRBD2 (5 bases). The CDR3 length is 11 residues. Germline values: CDR1 DFQATT, CDR2 SNEGSKA (reference sequence). V was trimmed by 6 bases and J by 9 bases, leaving 15 bases between them.

This chain connects TRBV5-1 to TRBJ2-1; D gene uncertain. The V end was cut by 3 bases, the J end by 0 bases, with 10 bases between. The germline V gene encodes CDR1 SGHRS and CDR2 YFSETQ. CDR3 length: 15 amino acids. The CDR3, as DNA: TGCGCCAGCAGCTCCGACGCAAGCTCCTACAATGAGCAGTTCTTC. Translated: CASSSDASSYNEQFF.

J is TRBJ2-5 and V is TRBV2; 9 bases fit TRBD1. The V segment lost 7 bases and the J segment 2 bases; nucleotides outside the gene matches: 8. CDR3 length equals 15 residues. Germline CDR1 SNHLY, CDR2 FYNNEI. CDR3 sequence (DNA): TGTGCCAGCAAGGCACAGACAGGGGGGCAAGAGACCCAGTACTTC. This encodes CASKAQTGGQETQYF.

CDR3 DNA sequence: TGTGCCAGCAGCATGATGACAGGGGGCACTGAAGCTTTCTTT. It codes for CASSMMTGGTEAFF. The chain employs TRBV7-9 and TRBJ1-1; 9 positions agree with TRBD1. Germline CDR1 is SEHNR and CDR2 is FQNEAQ (reference sequence). The CDR3 runs to 14 residues. J gave up 4 bases and V 5 bases, and 5 bases lay outside the gene matches.

This clone was detected ten times or more. The chain joins TRBV5-1 to TRBJ2-3; the match to TRBD1 covers 9 bases. Germline V CDR1 and CDR2: SGHRS, YFSETQ. V gave up 1 base and J gave up 13 bases; unmatched junction bases: 10. This CDR3 has 14 amino acids. Here the CDR3 reads CASSLQGPGQGEYF. The CDR3 DNA reads TGCGCCAGCAGCTTGCAGGGGCCGGGACAGGGAGAGTATTTT. Looking up the rest from reference TRBV5-1 and TRBJ2-3 gives the full variable domain: KAGVTQTPRYLIKTRGQQVTLSCSPISGHRSVSWYQQTPGQGLQFLFEYFSETQRNKGNFPGRFSGRQFSNSRSEMNVSTLELGDSALYLCASSLQGPGQGEYFGPGTRLTVL.

In this sample, this clone is medium-sized (0.01 to 0.1%). The rearrangement joins TRBV6-1 to TRBJ1-2; 8 bases map to TRBD1. This CDR3 has 12 amino acids. CDR1 is MNHNS and CDR2 is SASEGT in the germline V gene. The junction had 5 bases not matched to a gene; V was cut back by 7 bases and J by 7 bases. The DNA for the CDR3 is TGTGCCAGCACGCAGGGGGCGGGTGGCTACACCTTC. This gives the protein CASTQGAGGYTF.

By share, this clone ranks as medium-sized. This chain connects TRBV6-1 to TRBJ1-1, with TRBD1 as a possible D gene (5 bases). From germline, CDR1 is MNHNS and CDR2 SASEGT. This CDR3 is built from 13 residues. The germline V and J ends were trimmed by 10 bases and 0 bases, with 12 bases remaining between them. CDR3 sequence (DNA): TGTGCCATAAGGGGACCTATGAACACTGAAGCTTTCTTT. Its protein is CAIRGPMNTEAFF.

A remark on this clone: An end of the junction does not agree with germline; a read error may underlie this. The chain combines TRBV30 with TRBJ2-6, with TRBD1 identical over 7 bases. The V gene's germline CDR1 is GTSNPN and CDR2 SVGIG (reference sequence). CDR3 length equals 14 residues. The CDR3 reads CAWGRGLGANVLAF. Written as DNA, the CDR3 is TGTGCCTGGGGAAGGGGGCTTGGTGCCAACGTCCTGGCTTTC. Filled out from reference TRBV30 and TRBJ2-6, the complete variable domain reads SQTIHQWPATLVQPVGSPLSLECTVEGTSNPNLYWYRQAAGRGLQLLFYSVGIGQISSEVPQNLSASRPQDRQFILSSKKLLLSDSGFYLCAWGRGLGANVLAFGAGSRLTVL.

This clone was seen ten or more times. The J gene is TRBJ1-1, the V gene TRBV6-1, with D unclear. With 5 bases removed from V and 3 bases from J, the gap between germline ends came to 13 bases. This CDR3 is 14 amino acids long. The V gene's germline CDR1 is MNHNS and CDR2 SASEGT. CDR3 residues: CASSNGPPDTEAFF. The CDR3 DNA is TGTGCCAGCAGTAACGGGCCCCCAGACACTGAAGCTTTCTTT.

The chain joins TRBV28 to TRBJ2-7; no clear D gene. This CDR3 is 14 amino acids long. Per the germline V gene, CDR1 is MDHEN and CDR2 is SYDVKM. Trimming took 8 bases from V and 5 from J, leaving 19 bases between them. CDR3 in DNA: TGTGCCAGCTGGTTATGGAACGGTTTCCACGAGCAGTACTTC. It translates to CASWLWNGFHEQYF.